The clone carrying this T cell receptor (beta chain) was picked up a small number of times. Its matching antigen is unknown. The sample originates from a study of T cells after yellow fever vaccination. TCRdb reprocessed the 5' RACE reads with MiXCR, giving one entry per CDR3 protein. The sample holds 150,000 to 200,000 distinct CDR3 sequences, roughly 9.6% seen once. Study findings and constraints: Post-booster repertoires contained most primary-vaccination clones again (about 95% CD4, roughly 90% CD8).

Germline lookup yields CDR1 MNHEY and CDR2 SVGAGI. The CDR3 is 12 residues long. V shed 6 bases, J shed 8 bases, and the junction held 6 bases outside the gene matches. The genes are TRBV6-5 and TRBJ1-1; 7 bases line up with TRBD1. The TCR was taken from a man between 18 and 35 years old who received the YFV17D yellow fever vaccine. Sequencing used CD8+ T cells sorted from PBMCs, obtained 15 days after the yellow fever booster vaccination. The CDR3 sequence: CASSGSDREAFF. Here the CDR3 DNA reads TGTGCCAGCAGCGGTTCGGACAGGGAAGCTTTCTTT.